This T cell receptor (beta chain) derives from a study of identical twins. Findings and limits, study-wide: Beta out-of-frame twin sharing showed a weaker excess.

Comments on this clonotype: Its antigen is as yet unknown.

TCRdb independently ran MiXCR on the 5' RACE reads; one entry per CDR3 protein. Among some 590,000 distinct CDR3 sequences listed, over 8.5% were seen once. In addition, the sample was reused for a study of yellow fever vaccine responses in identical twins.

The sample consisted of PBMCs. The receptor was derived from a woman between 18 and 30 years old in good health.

The CDR3 spells CASSLGGRYEQYF. DNA for the CDR3: TGTGCCAGCAGCTTGGGCGGGCGTTACGAGCAGTACTTC. V usage is TRBV5-6 and J usage is TRBJ2-7; possible D gene TRBD2, 5 bases. Germline loops: CDR1 SGHDT, CDR2 YYEEEE. The CDR3 runs to 13 residues. The V end was cut by 0 bases, the J end by 4 bases, with 8 bases between.